Following are 19 T cell receptor beta chains from one sample sequenced in a study of T cell responses to AZD1222 COVID-19 vaccine. Only in-frame clones appear in the TCRdb table, and some are missing; sequencing was by immunoSEQ multiplex PCR. The sample has roughly 150,000 clones, 80% to 90% seen once; the top ten hold over 7%. The sample in question was peripheral blood, obtained on day 0 of AZD1222 vaccination. The receptors derive from an adult in good health.

This sequence joins TRBV6-5 and TRBJ2-1, with a tentative D call TRBD2 (6 bases). Germline values: CDR1 MNHEY, CDR2 SVGAGI. V was trimmed by 0 bases and J by 4 bases, leaving 10 bases between them. The length of the CDR3 is 15 residues. Written as DNA, the CDR3 is TGTGCCAGCAGTTACTCCGCCGGGACTTACAATGAGCAGTTCTTC. Protein: CASSYSAGTYNEQFF.

This clone has more than one count but fewer than ten. The chain has TRBV7-6 and TRBJ2-7, with D unclear. CDR1 is SGHVS and CDR2 is FNYEAQ in the germline V gene. The V end lost 5 bases, the J end lost 1 base, and 12 bases lay between the germline ends. This CDR3 is 14 amino acids long. The CDR3 sequence is CASSPMVGSYEQYF. Here the CDR3 DNA reads TGTGCCAGCAGCCCTATGGTGGGGTCCTACGAGCAGTACTTC.

The chain employs TRBV7-8 and TRBJ1-2; a possible D gene is TRBD1 (6 bases). The CDR3 extends over 14 amino acids. V lost 5 bases and J lost 5, with 15 bases in between. CDR1 SGHVS and CDR2 FQNEAQ come from the germline V gene. Here the CDR3 reads CASSLLTGGYGYTF. CDR3 nucleotide sequence: TGTGCCAGCAGCCTACTGACAGGAGGGTATGGCTACACCTTC.

The rearrangement uses TRBV10-1 and TRBJ2-3; TRBD1 might be the D (5 bases). CDR1 and CDR2 from the germline V gene are WNHNN and SYGVQD (reference sequence). The CDR3 loop spans 14 amino acids. V dropped 2 bases and J dropped 2 bases, with 8 bases sitting between them. The CDR3: CASSEGHNTDTQYF. CDR3 bases: TGCGCCAGCAGTGAGGGACATAACACAGATACGCAGTATTTT.

This clone occurred a few times. The rearrangement links TRBV10-3 to TRBJ1-5; D is perhaps TRBD1 (6 bases). This CDR3 has 14 amino acids. From germline, CDR1 is ENHRY and CDR2 SYGVKD. V dropped 5 bases and J dropped 6 bases, with 14 bases sitting between them. The CDR3 loop is CAISPSGAGQPQHF. The CDR3, as DNA: TGTGCCATCAGTCCCTCAGGGGCTGGTCAGCCCCAGCATTTT.

The CDR3 protein is CASSHGGATQYF. In DNA, the CDR3 is TGTGCCAGTAGCCATGGAGGGGCTACGCAGTATTTT. The V and J genes are TRBV19 and TRBJ2-3; tentative D call: TRBD2 (6 bases). The germline gives CDR1 LNHDA, CDR2 SQIVND (reference sequence). V lost 6 bases to trimming and J lost 8 bases, with 12 bases between them. The CDR3 consists of 12 residues. The variable domain in full, completed from reference TRBV19 and TRBJ2-3, reads DGGITQSPKYLFRKEGQNVTLSCEQNLNHDAMYWYRQDPGQGLRLIYYSQIVNDFQKGDIAEGYSVSREKKESFPLTVTSAQKNPTAFYLCASSHGGATQYFGPGTRLTVL.

V usage is TRBV30 and J usage is TRBJ2-7; 9 bases are shared with TRBD2. The germline CDR1 and CDR2 sequences are GTSNPN and SVGIG (reference sequence). Unmatched junction bases numbered 0, after V lost 0 bases and J lost 9 bases. The CDR3 extends over 11 amino acids. CDR3 sequence reads: CAWSVAGGQYF. CDR3 DNA: TGTGCCTGGAGTGTAGCGGGGGGGCAGTACTTC.

This chain uses TRBV5-1 with TRBJ1-3; D gene ambiguous. The CDR3 sequence is 16 residues long. The V and J ends lost 1 base and 1 base respectively, with 12 bases between them. Germline CDR1 is SGHRS and CDR2 is YFSETQ. The CDR3 nucleotides are TGCGCCAGCAGCTTGATCCCGCTTGGTTCTGGAAACACCATATATTTT. It yields the protein CASSLIPLGSGNTIYF.

This rearrangement joins TRBV4-2 to TRBJ1-5; no definite D call. The CDR3 sequence is 13 residues long. The V and J ends lost 0 bases and 8 bases respectively, with 8 bases between them. The germline CDR1 and CDR2 sequences are LGHNA and YNFKEQ. The DNA for the CDR3 is TGTGCCAGCAGCCAAGATCCTCAAAAGCCCCAGCATTTT. Its protein product is CASSQDPQKPQHF.

This sequence joins TRBV19 and TRBJ1-1; 7 bases match TRBD1. V shed 10 bases, J shed 0 bases, and the junction held 8 bases outside the gene matches. CDR1 is LNHDA, CDR2 SQIVND, per germline (reference sequence). The CDR3 is 14 amino acids. CDR3 coding DNA: TGTGCCACCCAAGGGGACAGATTGAACACTGAAGCTTTCTTT. It specifies CATQGDRLNTEAFF.

This chain links TRBV18 with TRBJ1-1; D remains unclear. There are 16 residues in the CDR3. The germline V gene encodes CDR1 KGHSH and CDR2 LQKENI. V dropped 2 bases and J dropped 6 bases, with 19 bases sitting between them. CDR3 residues: CASSPDTRQAPSEAFF. The CDR3 region has the DNA TGTGCCAGCTCACCAGATACCCGACAAGCACCATCTGAAGCTTTCTTT.

This sequence joins TRBV15 and TRBJ2-1; D possibly corresponds to TRBD2 (6 bases). The CDR3 spans 15 residues. Trimming took off 4 bases at V and 2 bases at J, with 12 bases between the two ends. Germline assignment: CDR1 LNHNV and CDR2 YYDKDF (reference sequence). DNA of the CDR3: TGTGCCACCAGCACCCGGCGGGACCCCTACAATGAGCAGTTCTTC. The encoded protein is CATSTRRDPYNEQFF.

This sequence joins TRBV7-9 and TRBJ1-3; 7 bases match TRBD1. Germline values: CDR1 SEHNR, CDR2 FQNEAQ (reference sequence). J lost 4 bases, V lost 5 bases, and 11 bases had no gene match. The CDR3 runs to 16 residues. This CDR3 reads CASSPMTGRAGNTIYF. CDR3 DNA sequence: TGTGCCAGCAGCCCGATGACAGGGAGGGCGGGAAACACCATATATTTT.

The chain joins TRBV3-1 (or the pseudogene TRBV3-2) to TRBJ2-1, with D perhaps being TRBD1 or TRBD2 (5 bases each). CDR1 is LGHDT and CDR2 is YNNKEL in the germline V gene (reference sequence). The CDR3 covers 15 residues. Trimming took off 3 bases at V and 3 bases at J, with 12 bases between the two ends. CDR3 amino acids: CASSQAWGIYNEQFF. The CDR3 region has the DNA TGTGCCAGCAGCCAGGCTTGGGGGATCTACAATGAGCAGTTCTTC.

This clone was recorded a few times. V usage is TRBV5-1 and J usage is TRBJ2-2; D gene uncertain. V was pared by 1 base and J by 4 bases, with 8 bases between. The CDR3 has 14 amino acids. Germline CDR1 SGHRS, CDR2 YFSETQ. The CDR3 bases are TGCGCCAGCAGCTTGCAAGCGACCACCGGGGAGCTGTTTTTT. This gives the protein CASSLQATTGELFF.

The CDR3 reads CASSQVLANYGYTF. Written as DNA, the CDR3 is TGTGCCAGCAGCCAAGTCTTAGCTAACTATGGCTACACCTTC. The V call is TRBV4-2, the J call TRBJ1-2; D remains unclear. The CDR3 runs 14 residues. Germline CDR1 LGHNA, CDR2 YNFKEQ. The V end lost 1 base, the J end lost 0 bases, and 6 bases lay between the germline ends.

V and J are TRBV10-3 and TRBJ1-5, with unresolved D. The CDR3 runs 15 residues. Germline V gene lookup returns CDR1 ENHRY and CDR2 SYGVKD. Trimming pared 5 bases from V and 1 base from J, leaving 12 bases between. The CDR3 is CAISPSGDSNQPQHF. CDR3 coding DNA: TGTGCCATCAGTCCCTCGGGTGACAGCAATCAGCCCCAGCATTTT.

The chain is built from TRBV21-1 and TRBJ2-5. TRBV21-1 is a documented pseudogene. The CDR3 extends over 16 amino acids. CDR3 region: CASSTKSGTPCETQYF. The CDR3 nucleotides read TGTGCCAGCAGCACTAAATCCGGGACGCCGTGCGAGACCCAGTACTTC.

In nucleotides, the CDR3 is TGTGCCAGCAGCCCCCTCGGCGGGGCGAGCTCCTACGAGCAGTACTTC. Translation gives CASSPLGGASSYEQYF. The rearrangement links TRBV5-6 to TRBJ2-7; possibly TRBD2 for D (6 bases). This CDR3 region has 16 residues. Trimming cost V 4 bases and J 0 bases, with 17 bases left between them. Per the germline V gene, CDR1 is SGHDT and CDR2 is YYEEEE.